This T cell receptor beta chain was captured in a study of monozygotic twins with inflammatory bowel disease. Study-wide findings and caveats: The data offered no way to tell different T cell subtypes apart.

Germline CDR1 DFQATT, CDR2 SNEGSKA (reference sequence). CDR3 size: 11 residues. The blood volume drawn from each donor was around 2.6 ml. Concerning this clonotype itself: Its antigen is not known.

Through template switching, UMIs that included a 6-nucleotide sample barcode were added. No DNA is given; TCRdb re-called the 5' RACE reads and lists each CDR3 protein once. In all, the sample yields approximately 85,000 distinct CDR3 sequences. The V and J genes are TRBV20-1 and TRBJ2-1; TCRdb picks TRBD1, but there is no DNA to check that call. This TCR came from a human donor with ulcerative colitis or Crohn's disease, or a healthy co-twin of an affected twin (not recorded which). Input material: blood. The CDR3 sequence: CSATGGNEQFF.